This TCR beta chain was sequenced in a study of OX40 agonist ivuxolimab in advanced cancers. Background for the entire study: Ivuxolimab was a fully human IgG2 agonistic monoclonal antibody targeting the costimulatory receptor OX40 (CD134). The dose-escalation cohort was about 83% male with a mean age of about 54 years, ranging from roughly 20 to 80. Intravenous ivuxolimab was administered to patients every 2 weeks at six dose levels: 0.01, 0.1, 0.3, 1.5, 3 and 10 mg/kg. The paper describes the monotherapy dose-escalation part (N ≈ 50 patients) of the phase I trial of ivuxolimab. Among the roughly 52 dose-escalation patients, 19 had hepatocellular carcinoma, roughly 15 melanoma, 9 renal cell carcinoma and 9 head and neck cancer. The purpose of peripheral TCRbeta sequencing was to test whether ivuxolimab changed TCR sequence diversity and led to clonal T-cell expansion. Three dose-escalation patients achieved partial responses, one with hepatocellular carcinoma and two with cutaneous melanoma. Prior anti-PD-1, anti-PD-L1 or anti-CTLA-4 therapy was permitted, and 40% of dose-escalation patients had received checkpoint inhibitors. The investigation overall reported the following: After ivuxolimab, more expanded clones were found on average in CD8+ T cells than in CD4+ T cells. At doses of 0.1 to 3.0 mg/kg, clonal expansion of both CD4+ and CD8+ T cells in blood was seen between baseline and week 6. Antigen specificity was not determined for the clonally expanded peripheral T cells. In partial responders in the 0.1-3.0 mg/kg groups, normalized peripheral clonal expansion was found to be among the lowest, especially among CD8+ T cells. Low levels of normalized T-cell clonal expansion were also seen in some patients who did not respond.

Patients with autoimmune disease history or receiving systemic immunosuppression were excluded from the trial. Peripheral blood for TCR sequencing was collected from all dose cohorts at baseline, on cycle 4 day 1, and on cycle 7 day 1. Samples were obtained from an open-label, multicenter, first-in-human phase I dose-escalation trial of ivuxolimab. Adults with locally advanced or metastatic melanoma, renal cell carcinoma, hepatocellular carcinoma or head and neck squamous cell carcinoma were enrolled in the trial. Before TCR sequencing, CD4+ and CD8+ T cells were separately sorted from peripheral blood. This clone came up a few times. The clone's antigen remains unknown. Base quality data are lacking; no much larger clone is found one base away. To sequence the TCRbeta CDR3 region, genomic DNA was isolated from the sorted cells. The immunoSEQ Assay was used to sequence the TCRbeta CDR3 regions. TCRdb took this table from immuneACCESS and kept in-frame rearrangements with V and J called. Such tables lack part of the clones; where checked against another copy, unresolved V genes explain under half of the gap, and the rest is unexplained. The sample table shows about 32,000 clones, and about 83% are seen once. The ten biggest clones cover about 32% of the sample.

From a lookup of the germline V gene, CDR1 and CDR2 are ENHRY and SYGVKD. At the junction V is shortened by 6 bases and J by 2 bases; bases outside the gene matches: 2. The CDR3, cysteine through phenylalanine, is 15 amino acids long. Only the CDR3 region is kept as DNA, spanning 45 bases read in frame from base 1. The starting material was CD4+ or CD8+ T cells sorted from blood, obtained in a trial of the OX40 agonist ivuxolimab. The sequence came from an adult with an advanced solid tumor such as melanoma, head and neck, liver or kidney cancer. The chain links TRBV10-3 with TRBJ2-7; TRBD2 aligns with 15 central bases. In nucleotides, the sequence is TGTGCCATCAGCGGACTAGCGGGGGGGACCTACGAGCAGTACTTC. Translated, it gives CAISGLAGGTYEQYF.